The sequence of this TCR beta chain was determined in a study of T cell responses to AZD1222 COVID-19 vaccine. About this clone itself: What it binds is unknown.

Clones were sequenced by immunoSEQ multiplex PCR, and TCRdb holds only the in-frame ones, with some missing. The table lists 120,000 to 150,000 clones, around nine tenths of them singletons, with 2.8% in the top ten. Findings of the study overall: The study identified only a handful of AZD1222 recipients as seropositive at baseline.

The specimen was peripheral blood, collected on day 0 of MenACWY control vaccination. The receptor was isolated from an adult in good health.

The CDR3: CASTRGAFEAFF. The CDR3 DNA reads TGTGCCAGTACCCGGGGGGCATTTGAAGCTTTCTTT. V and J are TRBV19 and TRBJ1-1, with D perhaps matching TRBD1 (6 bases). V was shortened by 7 bases and J by 7 bases, with 13 bases between the two germline ends. Looked up from germline, CDR1 is LNHDA and CDR2 is SQIVND (reference sequence). The CDR3 runs 12 residues.